The 10 T cell receptor beta chains reported below all come from one sample, sequenced in a study of T cells after yellow fever vaccination (dated by TCRdb to the late 2010s). The sample's treatment or condition, from its label and the paper: live attenuated yellow fever vaccine strain. Libraries came from 5' RACE. Sequencing was carried out with an Illumina HiSeq 2500. The public reads were run again by TCRdb, first through fastp at Q25 and then through MiXCR, and only productive beta chains were kept. Each entry merges the rows of one CDR3 protein and shows their most common DNA and genes. This sample is represented by approximately 350,000 distinct CDR3 sequences; under 14% of them were singletons. Around 19% of the sample comes from the top ten. The source was PBMCs, collected on the day of the first yellow fever vaccination. These receptors came from a man aged 18-30 years who received the YFV17D yellow fever vaccine.

This clonotype has just a few counts. The genes are TRBV4-1 and TRBJ2-3; 13 nucleotides line up with TRBD2. The junction had 6 bases not matched to a gene; V was cut back by 1 base and J by 2 bases. This CDR3 comprises 18 residues. Germline values: CDR1 MGHRA, CDR2 YSYEKL. CDR3 residues: CASSQGAGTSGVTDTQYF. In DNA form, the CDR3 reads TGCGCCAGCAGCCAAGGGGCCGGGACTAGCGGGGTCACAGATACGCAGTATTTT.

In its sample, this clonotype was seen many times. The gene calls are TRBV7-2 and TRBJ1-2; D not certain. The CDR3 loop spans 16 amino acids. Trimming cost V 6 bases and J 8 bases, with 25 bases left between them. In germline, CDR1 is SGHTA, CDR2 FQGNSA. The DNA for the CDR3 is TGTGCCAGCAGACCCCCCCTGGTCGATCTCGGCGGGGGCTACACCTTC. It is translated as CASRPPLVDLGGGYTF.

This clonotype showed up just a few times. The chain joins TRBV5-5 to TRBJ2-1; 7 positions agree with TRBD1. V shed 3 bases and J 4 bases; nucleotides not matched to a gene: 4. CDR1 and CDR2 (germline): SGHKS, YYEKEE (reference sequence). The length of the CDR3 is 14 residues. CDR3 in DNA: TGTGCCAGCAGCTGGACAGGCCATTACAATGAGCAGTTCTTC. It yields the protein CASSWTGHYNEQFF.

This clonotype has more than one count but fewer than ten. This chain connects TRBV20-1 to TRBJ1-5, with TRBD1 matching 9 bases. The CDR3 has 15 residues. Germline CDR1 and CDR2: DFQATT and SNEGSKA (reference sequence). V gave up 0 bases and J gave up 5 bases; unmatched junction bases: 5. CDR3 loop: CSARDPRTGDQPQHF. For the CDR3, the DNA is TGCAGTGCTAGAGATCCCCGGACAGGGGATCAGCCCCAGCATTTT.

This clonotype was counted a few times. The chain has TRBV18 and TRBJ2-2; 9 bases line up with TRBD1. The CDR3 is 17 amino acids. Germline trimming cut 2 bases from V and 4 bases from J; bases unmatched to any gene: 8. Germline CDR1 KGHSH, CDR2 LQKENI. In DNA, the CDR3 is TGTGCCAGCTCACCAAGTGCGGGACAGGGTCGCACCGGGGAGCTGTTTTTT. Residues: CASSPSAGQGRTGELFF.

This rearrangement joins TRBV7-2 to TRBJ2-1, with a possible D match to TRBD2 (6 bases). Germline-derived CDR1 and CDR2 are SGHTA and FQGNSA. V was clipped by 5 bases and J by 6 bases, with 11 bases between them. There are 13 residues in the CDR3. CDR3 protein: CASSPAGGNEQFF. CDR3 bases: TGTGCCAGCAGCCCCGCCGGGGGCAATGAGCAGTTCTTC.

This clonotype was found many times. This sequence joins TRBV5-1 and TRBJ2-1; D call uncertain. CDR1 is SGHRS and CDR2 is YFSETQ in the germline V gene. This CDR3 spans 15 amino acids. The V end lost 0 bases, the J end lost 6 bases, and 13 bases lay between the germline ends. CDR3 protein: CASSLEVLTANEQFF. DNA of the CDR3: TGCGCCAGCAGCTTGGAGGTATTGACGGCCAATGAGCAGTTCTTC. Complete variable domain (other parts from reference TRBV5-1 and TRBJ2-1): KAGVTQTPRYLIKTRGQQVTLSCSPISGHRSVSWYQQTPGQGLQFLFEYFSETQRNKGNFPGRFSGRQFSNSRSEMNVSTLELGDSALYLCASSLEVLTANEQFFGPGTRLTVL.

This clonotype was seen ten or more times. V gene TRBV6-2 or TRBV6-3 combines with J gene TRBJ2-1, with a possible D match to TRBD2 (5 bases). V dropped 6 bases and J dropped 7 bases, with 10 bases sitting between them. Germline V gives CDR1 MNHEY, CDR2 SVGEGT. The CDR3 loop spans 12 amino acids. This chain's CDR3 is CASSPTRNEQFF. CDR3 nucleotides: TGTGCCAGCAGCCCCACTAGGAATGAGCAGTTCTTC.

This clonotype was observed many times. The chain carries TRBV7-6 and TRBJ1-3, with a weak D call TRBD1 (6 bases). The V end lost 4 bases, the J end lost 0 bases, and 10 bases lay between the germline ends. The length of the CDR3 is 15 residues. CDR1 SGHVS and CDR2 FNYEAQ come from the germline V gene. CDR3 nucleotides: TGTGCCAGCAGCTCAGGGACAAGCTCTGGAAACACCATATATTTT. It is translated as CASSSGTSSGNTIYF.

In DNA form, the CDR3 reads TGTGCCAGCAGTCGCTCGTCGGGGATGCTGGGGCGCAATCAGCCCCAGCATTTT. Residues: CASSRSSGMLGRNQPQHF. This sequence joins TRBV6-2 or TRBV6-3 and TRBJ1-5; tentatively, D is TRBD1 (5 bases). The CDR3 has 18 amino acids. Trimming cost V 5 bases and J 2 bases, with 22 bases left between them. Looked up from germline, CDR1 is MNHEY and CDR2 is SVGEGT.